This TCR beta chain was captured by sequencing in a study of T cell responses to AZD1222 COVID-19 vaccine. Study-wide background: Pooled samples include second doses given at about 4 or 12 weeks.

Sequenced by immunoSEQ multiplex PCR; TCRdb stores in-frame clones only, minus some. The sample has under 130,000 clones; roughly 90% are singletons. This clone was seen only a few times. The antigen is undetermined. Study-wide findings and caveats: Clonal diversity was possibly underestimated, and white British individuals and females predominated among donors. Breadth and depth of Spike-specific TCRs rose after two AZD1222 doses.

The CDR3 is 14 amino acids. The V segment lost 3 bases and the J segment 4 bases; nucleotides outside the gene matches: 4. The germline V gene has CDR1 LNHDA and CDR2 SQIVND (reference sequence). The clonotype was recovered from an adult in good health. This specimen was peripheral blood, taken on day 0 of AZD1222 vaccination. This chain uses TRBV19 with TRBJ2-5, with TRBD1 identical over 8 bases. CDR3 amino acids: CASSIGQGAETQYF. In DNA form, the CDR3 reads TGTGCCAGTAGTATCGGACAGGGCGCAGAGACCCAGTACTTC. Together with reference TRBV19 and TRBJ2-5, the CDR3 gives the full variable domain: DGGITQSPKYLFRKEGQNVTLSCEQNLNHDAMYWYRQDPGQGLRLIYYSQIVNDFQKGDIAEGYSVSREKKESFPLTVTSAQKNPTAFYLCASSIGQGAETQYFGPGTRLLVL.